The present T cell receptor (beta chain) was sequenced within a study of shared T cell receptors in the human thymus (dated by TCRdb to the early 2020s). With regard to the full study: The study examined how the human thymus generates shared, self-reactive T-cell receptor alpha chains.

V is cut by 4 bases and J by 2 bases, and the space between the germline ends is 25 bases. The CDR3 runs 18 residues from the cysteine to the phenylalanine. The CDR3 DNA has 54 bases and is translated from base 1. CDR1 and CDR2 were assigned from the germline V gene (reference sequence) as SGHNT and YYREEE. As for this clone: The clone's antigen remains unknown. Qualities for individual bases were not recorded, and no much larger clone is one base off.

Libraries were prepared through the immunoSEQ multiplex PCR assay. In its TCRdb copy, this immuneACCESS table keeps in-frame sequences only and misses some clones. Where compared with another copy, unresolved V genes explain less than half of these, and the others have no known cause. Here the sample has about 380,000 clones; approximately 95% occur a single time. The top ten clonotypes cover 0.02% of the sample. The sequence links TRBV5-4 to TRBJ2-7, with TRBD1 perhaps the D gene, on 5 matching bases. The origin of this receptor is a human donor. Material for sequencing was thymocytes. CDR3 reads: CASSRKLRVPAGTYEQYF. In nucleotides, the sequence is TGTGCCAGCAGCCGTAAATTAAGGGTACCTGCAGGGACCTACGAGCAGTACTTC.